The 16 T cell receptor beta chains below come from one sample, sequenced in a study of cytomegalovirus exposure and HLA in healthy donors. The PCR had 60 Vbeta and 13 Jbeta primers. Generated by immunoSEQ multiplex PCR, the TCRdb table keeps only in-frame clones and is missing some. The sample lists fewer than 150,000 clones, about three quarters occurring once. The sequencing input was PBMCs. The receptor set was obtained from a man aged 35 to 55 in good health and CMV-seropositive.

The rearrangement joins TRBV25-1 to TRBJ2-7; tentative D call: TRBD2 (6 bases). Trimming removed 5 bases from V and 3 bases from J, with 14 bases in between. In germline, CDR1 is MGHDK, CDR2 SYGVNS. The CDR3 has 14 residues. The CDR3 spells CASSRLERVYEQYF. The CDR3 region has the DNA TGTGCCAGCAGTCGACTTGAGCGGGTCTACGAGCAGTACTTC.

The sample holds a few counts of this clone. Written as DNA, the CDR3 is TGTGCCACGAGGGGCAGGGGGTTGAACACTGAAGCTTTCTTT. This gives the protein CATRGRGLNTEAFF. J is TRBJ1-1 and V is TRBV6-1; 7 bases match TRBD1. CDR3 length: 14 amino acids. Germline V gene data show CDR1 as MNHNS and CDR2 as SASEGT. J lost 0 bases, V lost 10 bases, and 8 bases had no gene match.

The chain couples TRBV5-4 to TRBJ1-1; no clear D gene. V was trimmed by 0 bases and J by 0 bases, leaving 9 bases between them. CDR3 length: 15 amino acids. The germline CDR1 and CDR2 sequences are SGHNT and YYREEE (reference sequence). CDR3: CASSLDPGMNTEAFF. The DNA of the CDR3 is TGTGCCAGCAGCTTGGACCCGGGAATGAACACTGAAGCTTTCTTT.

The chain employs TRBV15 and TRBJ1-2, with D possibly TRBD1 on 6 matching bases. This CDR3 region has 14 residues. CDR1 is LNHNV and CDR2 is YYDKDF in the germline V gene (reference sequence). Trimming took off 3 bases at V and 4 bases at J, with 12 bases between the two ends. CDR3 sequence: CATSSGTGIYGYTF. The CDR3 DNA reads TGTGCCACCAGCAGCGGAACAGGGATCTATGGCTACACCTTC.

The V call is TRBV7-9, the J call TRBJ2-5; the match to TRBD1 covers 9 bases. There are 15 residues in the CDR3. Germline V lookup: CDR1 SEHNR, CDR2 FQNEAQ (reference sequence). V lost 7 bases to trimming and J lost 5 bases; unmatched junction nucleotides: 11. Here the CDR3 DNA reads TGTGCCAGCAACCCTAGGGGACAGGGTTTGGAGACCCAGTACTTC. Residues: CASNPRGQGLETQYF. Full variable domain (missing parts from reference TRBV7-9 and TRBJ2-5): DTGVSQNPRHKITKRGQNVTFRCDPISEHNRLYWYRQTLGQGPEFLTYFQNEAQLEKSRLLSDRFSAERPKGSFSTLEIQRTEQGDSAMYLCASNPRGQGLETQYFGPGTRLLVL.

This chain joins TRBV5-1 and TRBJ2-5, with TRBD1 matching over 10 bases. The DNA end is a closer match to TRBJ2-7, so the J assignment may be wrong. Germline-derived CDR1 and CDR2 are SGHRS and YFSETQ. This CDR3 contains 14 residues. CDR3 region: CASSLGTGEYEQYF. The CDR3 DNA sequence: TGCGCCAGCAGCTTAGGGACAGGGGAGTACGAGCAGTACTTC.

The chain carries TRBV7-8 and TRBJ2-2, with D possibly TRBD2 on 6 matching bases. The CDR3 runs to 15 residues. CDR1 and CDR2 from the germline V gene are SGHVS and FQNEAQ. Between the trimmed V and J ends, which lost 5 bases and 3 bases, there was a span of 13 bases. The CDR3 is CASSLLGLYTGELFF. In nucleotides, the CDR3 is TGTGCCAGCAGCCTGTTGGGACTGTACACCGGGGAGCTGTTTTTT. The full variable domain, rest sourced from reference TRBV7-8 and TRBJ2-2, is GAGVSQSPRYKVAKRGQDVALRCDPISGHVSLFWYQQALGQGPEFLTYFQNEAQLDKSGLPSDRFFAERPEGSVSTLKIQRTQQEDSAVYLCASSLLGLYTGELFFGEGSRLTVL.

This chain links TRBV29-1 with TRBJ2-1; the match to TRBD1 covers 7 bases. The junction had 3 bases not matched to a gene; V was cut back by 0 bases and J by 1 base. Germline V gene lookup returns CDR1 SQVTM and CDR2 ANQGSEA. This CDR3 is 15 amino acids long. The CDR3 is CSVEDEGASYNEQFF. The DNA for the CDR3 is TGCAGCGTTGAAGATGAGGGGGCATCCTACAATGAGCAGTTCTTC.

A few counts support this clone. This chain connects TRBV5-6 to TRBJ2-5, with 10 bases aligning to TRBD1. The DNA end is a closer match to TRBJ2-7, so the J assignment may be wrong. The CDR3 extends over 15 amino acids. The germline gives CDR1 SGHDT, CDR2 YYEEEE. CDR3 residues: CASSLGTGGVYEQYF. The CDR3 DNA follows: TGTGCCAGCAGCTTGGGGACAGGGGGTGTTTACGAGCAGTACTTC.

The chain has TRBV5-1 and TRBJ2-7; 7 nucleotides align to TRBD1. Germline values: CDR1 SGHRS, CDR2 YFSETQ. This CDR3 has 17 residues. The V gene end was trimmed by 1 base and the J gene end by 2 bases; junction bases not matched to a gene: 12. Here the CDR3 DNA reads TGCGCCAGCAGCTTGTCAGAAACCGGGACAGCGACCTACGAGCAGTACTTC. It specifies CASSLSETGTATYEQYF.

The V gene is TRBV4-3, the J gene TRBJ1-6; 10 bases match TRBD1. The CDR3 is 17 amino acids. V lost 0 bases and J lost 10; bases outside the gene matches: 9. Germline V gene lookup returns CDR1 LGHNA and CDR2 YSLEER. Here the CDR3 reads CASSQDWGQGLISPLHF. CDR3 sequence (DNA): TGCGCCAGCAGCCAAGATTGGGGACAGGGGTTAATATCACCCCTCCACTTT.

CDR3 loop: CTSSPWTSGARSTDTQYF. In DNA form, the CDR3 reads TGCACCAGCAGCCCGTGGACTAGCGGGGCACGAAGCACAGATACGCAGTATTTT. The rearrangement uses TRBV1 and TRBJ2-3; TRBD2 is the table's D call, not checked against the DNA. TRBV1 is assigned pseudogene status. This CDR3 has 18 residues.

The chain recombines TRBV30 with TRBJ2-4; TRBD2 aligns across 10 bases. The CDR3 spans 14 residues. Germline loops: CDR1 GTSNPN, CDR2 SVGIG (reference sequence). J lost 7 bases, V lost 2 bases, and 5 bases had no gene match. CDR3 nucleotides: TGTGCCTGGAGTCCGCTAGCGGGGGCTAACATTCAGTACTTC. Translated: CAWSPLAGANIQYF.

The genes are TRBV5-1 and TRBJ1-2; D uncertain. The CDR3 totals 14 residues. The germline V gene has CDR1 SGHRS and CDR2 YFSETQ. V was clipped by 4 bases and J by 6 bases, with 16 bases between them. For the CDR3, the DNA is TGCGCCAGCAGCGAGCAGGATCTACCCCATGGCTACACCTTC. This encodes CASSEQDLPHGYTF.

The chain employs TRBV27 and TRBJ2-7; D perhaps matches TRBD1 (5 bases). This CDR3 contains 13 residues. The V end lost 0 bases, the J end lost 3 bases, and 6 bases lay between the germline ends. CDR1 and CDR2 (germline): MNHEY, SMNVEV (reference sequence). The CDR3 protein is CASSLSTGYEQYF. CDR3 DNA sequence: TGTGCCAGCAGTTTATCTACAGGCTACGAGCAGTACTTC.

This clone was detected only once. V gene TRBV7-9 combines with J gene TRBJ2-1; TRBD1 matches 11 bases. The V and J ends lost 2 bases and 7 bases, in that order; junction bases with no gene match: 10. The CDR3 loop spans 17 amino acids. Germline loops: CDR1 SEHNR, CDR2 FQNEAQ (reference sequence). The CDR3 coding sequence is TGTGCCAGCAGCTTAAGGGACAGGGGGTCCCTGGGAAATGAGCAGTTCTTC. Its translation: CASSLRDRGSLGNEQFF.